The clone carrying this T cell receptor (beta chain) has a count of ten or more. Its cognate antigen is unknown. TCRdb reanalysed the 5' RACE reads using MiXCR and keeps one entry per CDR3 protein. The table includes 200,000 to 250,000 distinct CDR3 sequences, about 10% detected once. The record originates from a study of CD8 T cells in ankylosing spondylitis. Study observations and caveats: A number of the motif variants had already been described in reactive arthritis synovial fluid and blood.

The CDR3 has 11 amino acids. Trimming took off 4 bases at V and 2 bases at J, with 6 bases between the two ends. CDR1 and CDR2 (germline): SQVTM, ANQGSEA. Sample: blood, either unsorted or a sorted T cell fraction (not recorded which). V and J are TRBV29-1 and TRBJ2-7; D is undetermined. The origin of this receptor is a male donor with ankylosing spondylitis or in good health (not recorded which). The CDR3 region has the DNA TGCAGCGTTGCTTGGGCCTACGAGCAGTACTTC. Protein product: CSVAWAYEQYF.